This T cell receptor (beta chain) was sequenced in a study of T cells in Graves' hyperthyroidism and ophthalmopathy. PBMCs were sourced from less than 12 ml fresh peripheral blood. General observations from the study: The model predicted ophthalmopathy a median approximately 6.3 months before onset. Stable hyperthyroidism was told apart from ophthalmopathy by a model built on 13 V-J features.

The sample holds a few counts of this clonotype. Its matching antigen is unknown. Regions amplified from RNA transcripts were the TCR beta CDR3 regions. A first-round RT-PCR of the TCR CDR3 used the HTBI primer set. TCRdb itself ran the multiplex PCR reads through MiXCR, one entry per CDR3 protein. Of about 600,000 distinct CDR3 sequences in the sample, more than 15% were seen once. The germline V and J ends were trimmed by 8 bases and 1 base, with 20 bases remaining between them. Per germline, CDR1 SGHVS and CDR2 FQNEAQ. The CDR3 sequence is 16 residues long. The TCR sequence derives from a woman between 40 and 55 years old with Graves' ophthalmopathy. J is TRBJ1-1 and V is TRBV7-8; the D is unclear. Sequenced: blood. CDR3 amino acids: CASVLRSGVRNTEAFF. The CDR3 DNA reads as TGTGCCAGCGTACTGAGATCCGGGGTCAGGAACACTGAAGCTTTCTTT.